This T cell receptor beta chain was observed in a study of blood T cell repertoires in COVID-19. Looking at the study overall: PBMCs, B-cell-depleted T cells, or T cells provided the cDNA or gDNA that made up the material.

Germline V gene sequence: CDR1 SGHRS, CDR2 YFSETQ. Germline trimming cut 0 bases from V and 7 bases from J; bases unmatched to any gene: 1. The CDR3 sequence is 15 residues long. Authors' data handling: Estimated nucleated cell counts came from reference gene primer amplification. Generated by immunoSEQ multiplex PCR, the TCRdb table keeps only in-frame clones and is missing some. The V and J calls and clone size come from that table; D and trimming were worked out from the DNA. The sample carries 240,000 or so clones, 70% to 90% recorded once. The source is a woman under 40 with acute or convalescent COVID-19. The V call is TRBV5-1, the J call TRBJ2-2, with 12 bases identical to TRBD2. Sequencing input: peripheral blood. The CDR3 coding sequence is TGCGCCAGCAGCTTGGGACTAGCGGGAGACGGGGAGCTGTTTTTT. Translated, it gives CASSLGLAGDGELFF.